The 6 T cell receptor beta chains below all came from one sample that was sequenced in a study of shared clonotypes between healthy human individuals. Using immunoSEQ multiplex PCR, the repertoire was profiled, and TCRdb retains in-frame clones only, with some absent. The sample records some 2,500,000 clones, around 93% being singletons. Source material: naive CD4+ T cells from PBMCs. The subset was: CD45RA+ positively selected. All receptors come from a man younger than 35 in good health. Some clones in this sample may be carry-over from other donors' samples.

The chain has TRBV19 and TRBJ2-1; the match to TRBD2 covers 7 bases. The V gene's germline CDR1 is LNHDA and CDR2 SQIVND (reference sequence). CDR3 length: 15 amino acids. J gave up 3 bases and V 3 bases, and 5 bases lay outside the gene matches. In nucleotides, the CDR3 is TGTGCCAGTAGTATGCCTAGCGGACGCTACAATGAGCAGTTCTTC. This encodes CASSMPSGRYNEQFF. Looking up the rest from reference TRBV19 and TRBJ2-1 gives the full variable domain: DGGITQSPKYLFRKEGQNVTLSCEQNLNHDAMYWYRQDPGQGLRLIYYSQIVNDFQKGDIAEGYSVSREKKESFPLTVTSAQKNPTAFYLCASSMPSGRYNEQFFGPGTRLTVL.

On this clone itself: The same CDR3 arises from other DNA sequences in this sample as well. The rearrangement joins TRBV4-1 to TRBJ2-3; 12 positions agree with TRBD2. Per the germline V gene, CDR1 is MGHRA and CDR2 is YSYEKL. Losses at the gene ends were 4 bases for V and 3 bases for J; bases not matched to a gene: 5. This CDR3 is 16 amino acids long. CDR3 DNA: TGCGCCAGCAGCCGTTTGACTAGCGGGAGTACAGATACGCAGTATTTT. This sequence encodes CASSRLTSGSTDTQYF.

The chain is built from TRBV18 and TRBJ1-2; 7 bases match TRBD1. This CDR3 has 16 residues. J gave up 0 bases and V 9 bases, and 13 bases lay outside the gene matches. Looked up from germline, CDR1 is KGHSH and CDR2 is LQKENI. DNA of the CDR3: TGTGCCAGTCACCAGGGGGGACAACGAGCTAACTATGGCTACACCTTC. It specifies CASHQGGQRANYGYTF. Together with reference TRBV18 and TRBJ1-2, the CDR3 gives the full variable domain: NAGVMQNPRHLVRRRGQEARLRCSPMKGHSHVYWYRQLPEEGLKFMVYLQKENIIDESGMPKERFSAEFPKEGPSILRIQQVVRGDSAAYFCASHQGGQRANYGYTFGSGTRLTVV.

The chain recombines TRBV28 with TRBJ2-1; 9 bases align to TRBD1. This CDR3 has 16 residues. Germline trimming cut 7 bases from V and 10 bases from J; bases unmatched to any gene: 17. The germline V gene has CDR1 MDHEN and CDR2 SYDVKM. DNA for the CDR3: TGTGCCAGCAAGGTCCGGTTGACGGACAGGGGCGCCGAGCAGTTCTTC. Translating it yields CASKVRLTDRGAEQFF.

The chain links TRBV5-1 to TRBJ1-1; D is unresolved. V dropped 0 bases and J dropped 3 bases, with 9 bases sitting between them. The CDR3 has 14 residues. Germline CDR1 is SGHRS and CDR2 is YFSETQ. CDR3 coding DNA: TGCGCCAGCAGCTTGGGACAACCTCACACTGAAGCTTTCTTT. Its translation: CASSLGQPHTEAFF. The full variable domain, in which reference TRBV5-1 and TRBJ1-1 provide the parts outside the CDR3, is KAGVTQTPRYLIKTRGQQVTLSCSPISGHRSVSWYQQTPGQGLQFLFEYFSETQRNKGNFPGRFSGRQFSNSRSEMNVSTLELGDSALYLCASSLGQPHTEAFFGQGTRLTVV.

The chain links TRBV27 to TRBJ2-7; a weak D match, TRBD2 (6 bases). This CDR3 spans 17 amino acids. Germline V CDR1 and CDR2: MNHEY, SMNVEV (reference sequence). V was clipped by 5 bases and J by 6 bases, with 26 bases between them. In DNA, the CDR3 is TGTGCCAGCAGTCAGTTTTCGATTATGCGGACTACGACCGAGCAGTACTTC. This gives the protein CASSQFSIMRTTTEQYF.